The 25 T cell receptor beta chains below were found in one sample sequenced in a study of cytomegalovirus exposure and HLA in healthy donors. This PCR relied on a set of 60 Vbeta primers and 13 Jbeta primers. Clones were sequenced by immunoSEQ multiplex PCR, and TCRdb holds only the in-frame ones, with some missing. In the table there are 140,000 to 150,000 clones, roughly two thirds of which are singletons. Sequenced material: PBMCs. These receptors were taken from a male donor in good health and CMV-seronegative.

The gene calls are TRBV29-1 and TRBJ1-1; D is perhaps TRBD1 (6 bases). This CDR3 has 14 amino acids. V was shortened by 2 bases and J by 5 bases, with 15 bases between the two germline ends. The germline CDR1 and CDR2 sequences are SQVTM and ANQGSEA. The CDR3 protein is CSVERHRERTEAFF. As DNA, the CDR3 is TGCAGCGTTGAACGTCACAGGGAGCGGACTGAAGCTTTCTTT.

This sequence joins TRBV18 and TRBJ2-7; 7 nucleotides align to TRBD2. V shed 3 bases and J 6 bases; nucleotides not matched to a gene: 8. Germline V gene sequence: CDR1 KGHSH, CDR2 LQKENI. This CDR3 has 14 amino acids. CDR3 loop: CASSPAGDGSEQYF. The CDR3 DNA is TGTGCCAGCTCACCGGCGGGGGATGGGTCCGAGCAGTACTTC. Full variable domain (rest looked up from reference TRBV18 and TRBJ2-7): NAGVMQNPRHLVRRRGQEARLRCSPMKGHSHVYWYRQLPEEGLKFMVYLQKENIIDESGMPKERFSAEFPKEGPSILRIQQVVRGDSAAYFCASSPAGDGSEQYFGPGTRLTVT.

The chain carries TRBV9 and TRBJ2-1; a possible D gene is TRBD2 (7 bases). V was shortened by 0 bases and J by 2 bases, with 12 bases between the two germline ends. Per the germline V gene, CDR1 is SGDLS and CDR2 is YYNGEE. The CDR3 is made up of 16 amino acids. The CDR3: CASSVVVGGPYNEQFF. CDR3 in DNA: TGTGCCAGCAGCGTAGTAGTGGGGGGGCCCTACAATGAGCAGTTCTTC.

The chain couples TRBV2 to TRBJ2-5, with TRBD1 identical over 10 bases. CDR3 size: 14 residues. CDR1 and CDR2 from the germline V gene are SNHLY and FYNNEI. Germline trimming cut 4 bases from V and 3 bases from J; bases unmatched to any gene: 2. The CDR3 loop reads CASSVDRGKETQYF. Written as DNA, the CDR3 is TGTGCCAGCAGTGTGGACAGGGGGAAAGAGACCCAGTACTTC. The full variable domain, rest sourced from reference TRBV2 and TRBJ2-5, is EPEVTQTPSHQVTQMGQEVILRCVPISNHLYFYWYRQILGQKVEFLVSFYNNEISEKSEIFDDQFSVERPDGSNFTLKIRSTKLEDSAMYFCASSVDRGKETQYFGPGTRLLVL.

This clone is a singleton in its sample. The chain's CDR3 is CASSPTSGAQETQYF. As DNA, the CDR3 is TGTGCCAGCAGCCCGACTAGCGGGGCCCAAGAGACCCAGTACTTC. This rearrangement joins TRBV28 to TRBJ2-5; TRBD2 matches at 11 bases. After removal of 6 bases from V and 1 base from J, the junction contained 4 bases not matched to a gene. The CDR3 consists of 15 residues. Germline CDR1 is MDHEN and CDR2 is SYDVKM.

This clone was seen repeatedly, ten times or more. The rearrangement links TRBV4-1 to TRBJ2-7, with a possible D match to TRBD1 (6 bases). V lost 4 bases and J lost 5, with 15 bases in between. This CDR3 region has 14 residues. Germline V CDR1 and CDR2: MGHRA, YSYEKL. CDR3 protein: CASSLNRQDHEQYF. In DNA form, the CDR3 reads TGCGCCAGCAGCCTCAACCGACAGGACCACGAGCAGTACTTC.

V is TRBV29-1 and J is TRBJ1-5; D possibly corresponds to TRBD1 (5 bases). V was pared by 6 bases and J by 3 bases, with 12 bases between. The CDR3 is 13 amino acids. The germline gives CDR1 SQVTM, CDR2 ANQGSEA. CDR3 loop: CSVVGGANQPQHF. Here the CDR3 DNA reads TGCAGCGTCGTGGGGGGAGCCAATCAGCCCCAGCATTTT.

This clone showed up just once. This chain uses TRBV27 with TRBJ2-7, with a tentative D call TRBD1 (5 bases). Germline assignment: CDR1 MNHEY and CDR2 SMNVEV (reference sequence). This CDR3 region has 13 residues. V was cut by 3 bases and J by 3 bases, with 9 bases left in between. The CDR3, as DNA: TGTGCCAGCAGTTTGGGCAGGGACTACGAGCAGTACTTC. Its translation: CASSLGRDYEQYF.

The chain carries TRBV6-6 and TRBJ2-3, with 10 bases lining up with TRBD2. The CDR3 is made up of 16 amino acids. Trimming took 0 bases from V and 1 from J; bases not matched to a gene: 1. From germline, CDR1 is MNHNY and CDR2 SVGAGI (reference sequence). The CDR3: CASSYSSGGGTDTQYF. CDR3 bases: TGTGCCAGCAGTTACTCAAGCGGGGGGGGCACAGATACGCAGTATTTT.

This clone was found a few times. The chain couples TRBV4-1 to TRBJ2-5, with a tentative D call TRBD1 (5 bases). The V gene lost 5 bases and the J gene lost 5 bases, with 15 bases spanning the gap. The CDR3 has 14 residues. Germline V gene sequence: CDR1 MGHRA, CDR2 YSYEKL. The CDR3 loop is CASSNSRVGETQYF. The CDR3 nucleotides are TGCGCCAGCAGCAATAGCAGGGTGGGGGAGACCCAGTACTTC.

This clone has a handful of counts. The chain joins TRBV19 to TRBJ1-2, with 8 bases aligning to TRBD1. Germline CDR1 is LNHDA and CDR2 is SQIVND (reference sequence). This CDR3 is 14 amino acids long. Trimming removed 3 bases from V and 4 bases from J; junction bases left unmatched: 4. The CDR3 here is CASSIRQGSYGYTF. CDR3 DNA sequence: TGTGCCAGTAGTATCCGACAGGGGAGCTATGGCTACACCTTC. Based on the CDR3 plus reference TRBV19 and TRBJ1-2, the full variable domain is DGGITQSPKYLFRKEGQNVTLSCEQNLNHDAMYWYRQDPGQGLRLIYYSQIVNDFQKGDIAEGYSVSREKKESFPLTVTSAQKNPTAFYLCASSIRQGSYGYTFGSGTRLTVV.

The chain is built from TRBV11-3 and TRBJ1-1; TRBD1 matches at 7 bases. Germline V gene lookup returns CDR1 SGHNT and CDR2 YENEEA. Trimming at V came to 1 base and at J to 1 base, leaving 3 bases not matched to a gene. There are 15 residues in the CDR3. The CDR3 DNA sequence: TGTGCCAGCAGCTTAGGGGGACAGACGAACACTGAAGCTTTCTTT. Translated, it gives CASSLGGQTNTEAFF. Combining the CDR3 with reference TRBV11-3 and TRBJ1-1 gives the whole variable domain EAGVVQSPRYKIIEKKQPVAFWCNPISGHNTLYWYLQNLGQGPELLIRYENEEAVDDSQLPKDRFSAERLKGVDSTLKIQPAELGDSAVYLCASSLGGQTNTEAFFGQGTRLTVV.

For the CDR3, the DNA is TGCGCCAGCAGCTTGCGGACTAGCACAGATACGCAGTATTTT. The encoded protein is CASSLRTSTDTQYF. This chain links TRBV5-1 with TRBJ2-3; TRBD2 is a possible D gene (5 bases). Between the trimmed V and J ends, which lost 1 base and 0 bases, there was a span of 6 bases. This CDR3 region has 14 residues. CDR1 and CDR2 from the germline V gene are SGHRS and YFSETQ.

The chain couples TRBV18 to TRBJ2-3; D is unresolved. The V end was cut by 4 bases, the J end by 6 bases, with 8 bases between. Germline CDR1 is KGHSH and CDR2 is LQKENI. The CDR3 is 12 residues long. Here the CDR3 reads CASSLSTDTQYF. DNA for the CDR3: TGTGCCAGCTCACTATCTACGGATACGCAGTATTTT.

This chain uses TRBV7-3 with TRBJ2-6; 9 bases fit TRBD1. The length of the CDR3 is 17 residues. CDR1 and CDR2 (germline): SGHTA, FQGTGA. After removal of 6 bases from V and 4 bases from J, the junction contained 10 bases not matched to a gene. CDR3 sequence (DNA): TGTGCCAGCAGACAAGGACAGGGGTGGTCCGGGGCCAACGTCCTGACTTTC. It encodes CASRQGQGWSGANVLTF.

The V gene is TRBV6-1, the J gene TRBJ2-3; maybe TRBD2 (7 bases). The CDR3 loop spans 16 amino acids. Deletions cut 2 bases from V and 0 bases from J, with 12 bases between. Germline CDR1 MNHNS, CDR2 SASEGT. CDR3 loop: CASSELRGRSTDTQYF. DNA for the CDR3: TGTGCCAGCAGTGAATTGCGGGGGCGTAGCACAGATACGCAGTATTTT.

This chain joins TRBV5-6 and TRBJ2-6; 11 bases line up with TRBD1. Germline CDR1 reads SGHDT; CDR2 reads YYEEEE. This CDR3 has 18 amino acids. V lost 2 bases and J lost 2; bases outside the gene matches: 6. CDR3 residues: CASSLGDRGGPGANVLTF. Here the CDR3 DNA reads TGTGCCAGCAGCTTAGGGGACAGGGGGGGCCCTGGGGCCAACGTCCTGACTTTC.

The chain is built from TRBV5-1 and TRBJ2-2; 7 bases align to TRBD1. J gave up 2 bases and V 5 bases, and 3 bases lay outside the gene matches. Germline CDR1 is SGHRS and CDR2 is YFSETQ. The CDR3 is made up of 14 amino acids. Here the CDR3 reads CASRGQTNTGELFF. CDR3 nucleotides: TGCGCCAGCAGGGGACAGACTAACACCGGGGAGCTGTTTTTT.

There are a few counts of this clone. V is TRBV19 and J is TRBJ1-1, with D tentatively TRBD1 (5 bases). Deletions cut 5 bases from V and 1 base from J, with 14 bases between. The CDR3 is made up of 15 amino acids. CDR1 and CDR2 from the germline V gene are LNHDA and SQIVND (reference sequence). The CDR3 DNA sequence: TGTGCCAGTAGTCCCCCCCGGGGGGAGAACACTGAAGCTTTCTTT. It specifies CASSPPRGENTEAFF. Using reference TRBV19 and TRBJ1-1 for the parts outside the CDR3, the full variable domain is DGGITQSPKYLFRKEGQNVTLSCEQNLNHDAMYWYRQDPGQGLRLIYYSQIVNDFQKGDIAEGYSVSREKKESFPLTVTSAQKNPTAFYLCASSPPRGENTEAFFGQGTRLTVV.

This clone came up a few times. The chain joins TRBV6-5 to TRBJ2-7; weak D call: TRBD2 (5 bases). Germline assignment: CDR1 MNHEY and CDR2 SVGAGI. Between the trimmed V and J ends, which lost 5 bases and 7 bases, there was a span of 15 bases. The CDR3 is 13 amino acids. CDR3 bases: TGTGCCAGCAGTACGGGGTCCAAGAAGGAGCAGTACTTC. Amino acids: CASSTGSKKEQYF.

This clone was seen just once. This chain connects TRBV7-8 to TRBJ1-6, with TRBD1 matching 8 bases. Losses at the gene ends were 5 bases for V and 8 bases for J; bases not matched to a gene: 8. The CDR3 loop spans 15 amino acids. Germline V CDR1 and CDR2: SGHVS, FQNEAQ. The DNA of the CDR3 is TGTGCCAGCAGCACCTGGACAGGGAGCTATTCACCCCTCCACTTT. It translates to CASSTWTGSYSPLHF.

This clone has only a few counts. The chain couples TRBV25-1 to TRBJ2-7; 9 bases are a match to TRBD1. The CDR3 contains 15 residues. The junction had 11 bases not matched to a gene; V was cut back by 4 bases and J by 7 bases. Germline lookup yields CDR1 MGHDK and CDR2 SYGVNS. For the CDR3, the DNA is TGTGCCAGCAGTGCGGGACAGGGCATTAAACTGGAGCAGTACTTC. Its translation is CASSAGQGIKLEQYF.

J is TRBJ2-7 and V is TRBV11-2; 8 bases agree with TRBD1. This CDR3 is 19 amino acids long. Germline values: CDR1 SGHAT, CDR2 FQNNGV. Trimming took 5 bases from V and 0 from J; bases not matched to a gene: 18. The CDR3 sequence is CASSRPGQGDQSLSYEQYF. In DNA form, the CDR3 reads TGTGCCAGCAGCCGACCTGGACAGGGAGATCAATCCCTCTCCTACGAGCAGTACTTC. Drawing the rest from reference TRBV11-2 and TRBJ2-7, the complete variable domain is EAGVAQSPRYKIIEKRQSVAFWCNPISGHATLYWYQQILGQGPKLLIQFQNNGVVDDSQLPKDRFSAERLKGVDSTLKIQPAKLEDSAVYLCASSRPGQGDQSLSYEQYFGPGTRLTVT.

A note on this clone: One end of the junction fails to match germline, which may point to a read error. The genes are TRBV7-9 and TRBJ1-4, with unresolved D. Germline V gene sequence: CDR1 SEHNR, CDR2 FQNEAQ (reference sequence). The CDR3 consists of 12 residues. CDR3 sequence (DNA): TGTGCCAGCAGCTTAATTGAGGGCAGCGCACGATTT. Amino acids: CASSLIEGSARF.

This clone was recorded only once. This chain connects TRBV5-1 to TRBJ1-3, with 8 bases lining up with TRBD1. The CDR3 has 16 amino acids. Looked up from germline, CDR1 is SGHRS and CDR2 is YFSETQ. J lost 4 bases, V lost 4 bases, and 10 bases had no gene match. The CDR3, as DNA: TGCGCCAGCAGCCCCGGGACAGGAGTTTCAGGAAACACCATATATTTT. Amino acid sequence: CASSPGTGVSGNTIYF. The whole variable domain, filled in from reference TRBV5-1 and TRBJ1-3, reads KAGVTQTPRYLIKTRGQQVTLSCSPISGHRSVSWYQQTPGQGLQFLFEYFSETQRNKGNFPGRFSGRQFSNSRSEMNVSTLELGDSALYLCASSPGTGVSGNTIYFGEGSWLTVV.